Below are 17 T cell receptor beta chains sequenced from a single sample in a study of T cells after yellow fever vaccination. TCRdb used MiXCR to reprocess the 5' RACE reads, holding one entry per CDR3 protein. Among 150,000 or so distinct CDR3 sequences listed, less than 8.5% were seen once. The material sequenced was CD4+ T cells sorted from PBMCs, taken 10 days after the yellow fever booster vaccination. Receptors were obtained from a man aged 25-45 years who received the YFV17D yellow fever vaccine.

This clonotype has ten or more counts. The chain has TRBV27 and TRBJ2-2; D call uncertain. The germline CDR1 and CDR2 sequences are MNHEY and SMNVEV (reference sequence). CDR3 length: 13 residues. Trimming left V 7 bases short and J 1 base short, with 7 bases between. CDR3 coding DNA: TGTGCCAGCAACGAGCGGAACACCGGGGAGCTGTTTTTT. Translating it yields CASNERNTGELFF.

This clonotype was seen ten or more times. The V gene is TRBV18, the J gene TRBJ2-7; the D is unclear. V was trimmed by 1 base and J by 2 bases, leaving 9 bases between them. The CDR3 totals 14 residues. Germline CDR1 reads KGHSH; CDR2 reads LQKENI. In DNA form, the CDR3 reads TGTGCCAGCTCACCACGAACCTCAGCCTACGAGCAGTACTTC. This sequence encodes CASSPRTSAYEQYF.

This chain uses TRBV4-3 with TRBJ2-4, with a tentative D call TRBD2 (6 bases). V was clipped by 4 bases and J by 8 bases, with 24 bases between them. The V gene's germline CDR1 is LGHNA and CDR2 YSLEER. This CDR3 comprises 17 residues. The DNA of the CDR3 is TGCGCCAGCAGCCTCGAGCTCTTGATGGGAGGTGCGCACATTCAGTACTTC. It is translated as CASSLELLMGGAHIQYF.

This clonotype was counted many times. The chain couples TRBV5-1 to TRBJ1-3, with TRBD1 as a possible D gene (6 bases). CDR3 length: 17 residues. Trimming removed 0 bases from V and 4 bases from J, with 17 bases in between. Germline values: CDR1 SGHRS, CDR2 YFSETQ. The CDR3 spells CASSLAGSSRGGNTIYF. CDR3 coding DNA: TGCGCCAGCAGCTTGGCCGGTTCGTCCAGGGGAGGAAACACCATATATTTT. Variable domain in full (rest from reference TRBV5-1 and TRBJ1-3): KAGVTQTPRYLIKTRGQQVTLSCSPISGHRSVSWYQQTPGQGLQFLFEYFSETQRNKGNFPGRFSGRQFSNSRSEMNVSTLELGDSALYLCASSLAGSSRGGNTIYFGEGSWLTVV.

The chain links TRBV6-2 or TRBV6-3 to TRBJ2-7; D gene unclear. The germline V gene encodes CDR1 MNHEY and CDR2 SVGEGT. The CDR3 extends over 14 amino acids. Trimming took off 8 bases at V and 2 bases at J, with 16 bases between the two ends. The CDR3 DNA reads TGTGCCAGCGTGCACCCAGGTTCTACCTACGAGCAGTACTTC. This gives the protein CASVHPGSTYEQYF.

This clonotype was seen ten or more times. The chain employs TRBV20-1 and TRBJ2-1; the D gene is possibly TRBD2 (6 bases). The V and J ends lost 0 bases and 3 bases respectively, with 12 bases between them. There are 15 residues in the CDR3. Per the germline V gene, CDR1 is DFQATT and CDR2 is SNEGSKA (reference sequence). The CDR3 sequence is CSARELAKNYNEQFF. In DNA form, the CDR3 reads TGCAGTGCTAGAGAGCTAGCGAAGAACTACAATGAGCAGTTCTTC.

The table lists this clonotype with many counts. V and J are TRBV20-1 and TRBJ1-1; D not resolved. Per germline, CDR1 DFQATT and CDR2 SNEGSKA (reference sequence). V shed 3 bases and J shed 9 bases, with 11 bases lying between them. This CDR3 region has 11 residues. The CDR3 DNA is TGCAGTGCTAGTTTCCAATTCCAAGCTTTCTTT. Translated, it gives CSASFQFQAFF.

This clonotype occurred many times. DNA for the CDR3: TGTGCCAGCAGCTCCACTCGACAGGGGGCGGACGAGCAGTACTTC. As protein: CASSSTRQGADEQYF. The J gene is TRBJ2-7, the V gene TRBV13; TRBD1 matches at 10 bases. The CDR3 loop spans 15 amino acids. With V trimmed by 4 bases and J by 5 bases, 8 bases remained unmatched. Germline CDR1 is PRHDT and CDR2 is FYEKMQ (reference sequence).

This clonotype was counted many times. V gene TRBV5-1 combines with J gene TRBJ2-1; D remains ambiguous. Germline values: CDR1 SGHRS, CDR2 YFSETQ. Trimming left V 3 bases short and J 8 bases short, with 15 bases between. This CDR3 has 14 amino acids. The DNA of the CDR3 is TGCGCCAGCAGCTCTCAGCCACGTGCCGATGAGCAGTTCTTC. Translation: CASSSQPRADEQFF.

This chain joins TRBV7-3 and TRBJ1-4, with unresolved D. Germline V gives CDR1 SGHTA, CDR2 FQGTGA. The CDR3 runs 15 residues. V shed 1 base and J shed 8 bases, with 14 bases lying between them. The CDR3 region has the DNA TGTGCCAGCAGCTTAAACGGGCAGCCCAGCGAAAAACTGTTTTTT. Amino acid sequence: CASSLNGQPSEKLFF.

Many counts were recorded for this clonotype. V gene TRBV24-1 combines with J gene TRBJ2-2; 9 nucleotides line up with TRBD2. V gave up 7 bases and J gave up 8 bases; unmatched junction bases: 4. Germline-derived CDR1 and CDR2 are KGHDR and SFDVKD. The CDR3 covers 13 residues. The CDR3 DNA follows: TGTGCCACCAGCGATAGCGGGAGAGGGGAGCTGTTTTTT. The encoded protein is CATSDSGRGELFF.

Ten or more counts support this clonotype. This chain links TRBV6-5 with TRBJ1-5, with a possible D match to TRBD1 (6 bases). Trimming took off 7 bases at V and 3 bases at J, with 16 bases between the two ends. This CDR3 region has 15 residues. Germline lookup yields CDR1 MNHEY and CDR2 SVGAGI. CDR3 sequence (DNA): TGTGCCAGCAAGCCGGGGGCGGGGGCCAATCAGCCCCAGCATTTT. Translation: CASKPGAGANQPQHF.

This clonotype occurred a few times. The rearrangement joins TRBV24-1 to TRBJ2-1; 12 bases agree with TRBD1. The CDR3 contains 15 residues. Germline V gene lookup returns CDR1 KGHDR and CDR2 SFDVKD. V gave up 7 bases and J gave up 9 bases; unmatched junction bases: 9. CDR3 residues: CATSSPGQGASEQFF. Written as DNA, the CDR3 is TGTGCCACCAGCTCTCCGGGACAGGGGGCGAGTGAGCAGTTCTTC.

This clonotype was counted many times. CDR3 amino acids: CASSRGVAGGGGANVLTF. The CDR3 DNA is TGTGCCAGCAGTAGGGGAGTAGCGGGAGGAGGAGGGGCCAACGTCCTGACTTTC. The V call is TRBV12-3 or TRBV12-4, the J call TRBJ2-6; TRBD2 matches 10 bases. This CDR3 region has 18 residues. V dropped 5 bases and J dropped 4; count of bases not matched to a gene: 11.

The gene calls are TRBV12-3 or TRBV12-4 and TRBJ1-3, with D perhaps matching TRBD1 (5 bases). The V and J ends lost 7 bases and 3 bases respectively, with 16 bases between them. This CDR3 comprises 15 residues. The CDR3 is CASTPGQGDGNTIYF. CDR3 sequence (DNA): TGTGCCAGCACACCAGGCCAGGGCGATGGAAACACCATATATTTT.

There are many counts of this clonotype. CDR3 nucleotide sequence: TGTGCCACCGCCGGGACAGATAATGAAAAACTGTTTTTT. It is translated as CATAGTDNEKLFF. The chain has TRBV30 and TRBJ1-4; 7 bases align to TRBD1. Germline V gives CDR1 GTSNPN, CDR2 SVGIG (reference sequence). This CDR3 has 13 amino acids. Trimming at V came to 8 bases and at J to 4 bases, leaving 7 bases not matched to a gene.

This clonotype was observed a few times. The J gene is TRBJ2-5, the V gene TRBV5-1; 7 positions agree with TRBD2. The CDR3 loop spans 16 amino acids. Germline CDR1 reads SGHRS; CDR2 reads YFSETQ. Trimming took 4 bases from V and 2 from J; bases not matched to a gene: 11. The CDR3 DNA reads as TGCGCCAGCAGCCCACCGAGCGGGACCGTACAAGAGACCCAGTACTTC. Its translation is CASSPPSGTVQETQYF.